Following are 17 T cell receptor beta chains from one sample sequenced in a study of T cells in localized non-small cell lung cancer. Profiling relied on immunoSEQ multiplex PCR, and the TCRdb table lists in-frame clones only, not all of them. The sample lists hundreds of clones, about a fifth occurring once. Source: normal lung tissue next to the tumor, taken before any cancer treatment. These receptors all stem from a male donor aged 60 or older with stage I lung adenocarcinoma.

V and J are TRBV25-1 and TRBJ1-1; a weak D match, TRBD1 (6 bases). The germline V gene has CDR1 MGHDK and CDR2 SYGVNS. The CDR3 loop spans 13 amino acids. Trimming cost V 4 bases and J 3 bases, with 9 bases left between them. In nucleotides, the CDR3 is TGTGCCAGCAGTGGGCAGGGGCACACTGAAGCTTTCTTT. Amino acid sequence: CASSGQGHTEAFF.

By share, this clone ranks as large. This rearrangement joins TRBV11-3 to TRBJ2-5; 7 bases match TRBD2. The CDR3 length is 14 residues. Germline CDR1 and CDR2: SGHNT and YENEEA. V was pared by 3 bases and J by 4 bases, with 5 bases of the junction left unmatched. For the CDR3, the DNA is TGTGCCAGCAGCTTGGCCCCGGGAGGAGAGACCCAGTACTTC. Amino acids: CASSLAPGGETQYF.

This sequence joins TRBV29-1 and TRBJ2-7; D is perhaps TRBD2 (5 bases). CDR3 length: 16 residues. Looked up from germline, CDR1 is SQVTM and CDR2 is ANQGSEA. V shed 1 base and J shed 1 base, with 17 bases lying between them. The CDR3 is CSVEGGGPQSSYEQYF. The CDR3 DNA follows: TGCAGCGTTGAAGGAGGAGGACCTCAGTCATCCTACGAGCAGTACTTC.

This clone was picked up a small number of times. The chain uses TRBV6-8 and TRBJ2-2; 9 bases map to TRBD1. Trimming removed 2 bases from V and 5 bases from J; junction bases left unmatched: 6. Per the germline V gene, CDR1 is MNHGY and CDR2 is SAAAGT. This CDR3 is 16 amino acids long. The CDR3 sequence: CASSYGRTGETGELFF. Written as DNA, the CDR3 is TGTGCCAGCAGTTACGGGCGGACAGGGGAGACCGGGGAGCTGTTTTTT.

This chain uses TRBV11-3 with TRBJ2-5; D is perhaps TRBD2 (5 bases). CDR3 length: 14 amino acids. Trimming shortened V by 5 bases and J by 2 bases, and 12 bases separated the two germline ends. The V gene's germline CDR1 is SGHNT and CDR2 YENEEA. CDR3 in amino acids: CASSRAGEQETQYF. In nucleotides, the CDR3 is TGTGCCAGCAGCCGCGCGGGCGAACAAGAGACCCAGTACTTC.

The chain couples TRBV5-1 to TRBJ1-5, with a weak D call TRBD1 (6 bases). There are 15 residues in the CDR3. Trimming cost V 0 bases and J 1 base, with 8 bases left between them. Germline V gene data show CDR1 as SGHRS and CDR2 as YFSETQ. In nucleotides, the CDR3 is TGCGCCAGCAGCTTGGGAGGGACAAGCAATCAGCCCCAGCATTTT. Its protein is CASSLGGTSNQPQHF.

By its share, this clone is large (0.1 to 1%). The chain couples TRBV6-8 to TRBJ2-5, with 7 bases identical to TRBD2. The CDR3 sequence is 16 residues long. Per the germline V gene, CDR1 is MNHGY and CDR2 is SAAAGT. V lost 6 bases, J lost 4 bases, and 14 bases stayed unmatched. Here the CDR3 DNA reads TGTGCCAGCAGCCCGGGAGCGAGGCCGGGGGGAGAGACCCAGTACTTC. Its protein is CASSPGARPGGETQYF.

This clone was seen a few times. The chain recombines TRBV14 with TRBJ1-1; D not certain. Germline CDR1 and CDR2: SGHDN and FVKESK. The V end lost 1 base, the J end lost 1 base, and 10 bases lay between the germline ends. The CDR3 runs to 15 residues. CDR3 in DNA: TGTGCCAGCAGCCAAGGACCTAGTACGAACACTGAAGCTTTCTTT. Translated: CASSQGPSTNTEAFF.

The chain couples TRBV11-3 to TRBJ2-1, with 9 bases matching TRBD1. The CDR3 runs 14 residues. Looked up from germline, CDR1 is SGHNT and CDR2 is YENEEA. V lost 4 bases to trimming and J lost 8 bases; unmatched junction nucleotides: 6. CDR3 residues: CASSYRDRVHEQFF. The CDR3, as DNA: TGTGCCAGCAGCTACCGGGACAGGGTACATGAGCAGTTCTTC.

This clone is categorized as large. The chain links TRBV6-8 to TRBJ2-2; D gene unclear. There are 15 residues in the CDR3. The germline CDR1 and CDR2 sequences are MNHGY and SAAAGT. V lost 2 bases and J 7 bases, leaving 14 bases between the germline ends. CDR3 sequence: CASSYPTSGGGELFF. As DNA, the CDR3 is TGTGCCAGCAGTTACCCAACTTCAGGTGGCGGGGAGCTGTTTTTT.

This CDR3 is CASSLGTSQYNEQFF. DNA of the CDR3: TGTGCCAGCAGCCTAGGGACTAGTCAATACAATGAGCAGTTCTTC. The chain combines TRBV11-3 with TRBJ2-1; 8 bases agree with TRBD2. V lost 5 bases and J lost 4; bases outside the gene matches: 7. This CDR3 region has 15 residues. Germline values: CDR1 SGHNT, CDR2 YENEEA. Looking up the rest from reference TRBV11-3 and TRBJ2-1 gives the full variable domain: EAGVVQSPRYKIIEKKQPVAFWCNPISGHNTLYWYLQNLGQGPELLIRYENEEAVDDSQLPKDRFSAERLKGVDSTLKIQPAELGDSAVYLCASSLGTSQYNEQFFGPGTRLTVL.

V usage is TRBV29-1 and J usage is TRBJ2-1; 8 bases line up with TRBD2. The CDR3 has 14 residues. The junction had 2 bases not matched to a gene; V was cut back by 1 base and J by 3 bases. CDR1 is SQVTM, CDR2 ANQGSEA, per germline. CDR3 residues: CSVEGSGIYNEQFF. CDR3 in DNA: TGCAGCGTTGAAGGTAGCGGGATCTACAATGAGCAGTTCTTC.

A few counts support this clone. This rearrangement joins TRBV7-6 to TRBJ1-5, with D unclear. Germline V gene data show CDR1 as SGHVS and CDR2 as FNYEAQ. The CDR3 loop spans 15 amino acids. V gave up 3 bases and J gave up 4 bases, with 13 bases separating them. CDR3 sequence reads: CASSLEARTNQPQHF. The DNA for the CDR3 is TGTGCCAGCAGCTTGGAAGCGAGAACTAATCAGCCCCAGCATTTT.

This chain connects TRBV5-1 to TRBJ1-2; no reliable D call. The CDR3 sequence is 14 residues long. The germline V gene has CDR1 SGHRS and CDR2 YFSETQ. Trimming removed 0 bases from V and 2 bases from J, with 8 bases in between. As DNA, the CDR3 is TGCGCCAGCAGCTTGGGGCCGACAAACTATGGCTACACCTTC. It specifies CASSLGPTNYGYTF.

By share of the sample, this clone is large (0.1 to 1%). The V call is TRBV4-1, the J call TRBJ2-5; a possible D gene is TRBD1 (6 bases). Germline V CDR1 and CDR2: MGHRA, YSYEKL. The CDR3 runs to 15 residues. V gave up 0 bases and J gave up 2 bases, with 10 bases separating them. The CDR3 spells CASSQDRGQQETQYF. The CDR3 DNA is TGCGCCAGCAGCCAAGATAGAGGACAGCAAGAGACCCAGTACTTC.

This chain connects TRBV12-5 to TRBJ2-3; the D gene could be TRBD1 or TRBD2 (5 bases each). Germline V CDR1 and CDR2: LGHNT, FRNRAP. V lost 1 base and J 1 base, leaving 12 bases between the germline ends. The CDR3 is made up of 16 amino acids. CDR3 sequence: CASGLDPGAGTDTQYF. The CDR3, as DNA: TGTGCTAGTGGTTTGGACCCCGGGGCGGGCACAGATACGCAGTATTTT.

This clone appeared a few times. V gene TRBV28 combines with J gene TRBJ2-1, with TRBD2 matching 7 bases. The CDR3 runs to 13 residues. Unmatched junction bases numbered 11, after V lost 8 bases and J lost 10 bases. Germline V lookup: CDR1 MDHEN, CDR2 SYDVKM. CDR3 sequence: CASVSGGAGEQFF. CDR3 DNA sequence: TGTGCCAGCGTCTCGGGGGGAGCTGGGGAGCAGTTCTTC. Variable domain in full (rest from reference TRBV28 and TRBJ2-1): DVKVTQSSRYLVKRTGEKVFLECVQDMDHENMFWYRQDPGLGLRLIYFSYDVKMKEKGDIPEGYSVSREKKERFSLILESASTNQTSMYLCASVSGGAGEQFFGPGTRLTVL.